Detailed here is one T cell receptor beta chain. Here immunoSEQ multiplex PCR was the method, and the copy in TCRdb shows in-frame clones only, minus some. The data contain 200,000 to 250,000 clones, 65% of them singletons. The record originates from a study of shared clonotypes between healthy human individuals. CDR1 and CDR2 (germline): SGHVS, FNYEAQ. The CDR3 extends over 13 amino acids. The ends were cut back, 6 bases at V and 9 bases at J, with 15 bases in the middle. Material for sequencing was memory CD4+ T cells sorted from blood. The subset denotes: CD45RA-negative fraction. The chain has TRBV7-6 and TRBJ2-1; D might be TRBD1 (5 bases). The clonotype was recovered from a man younger than 45 in good health. The CDR3 coding sequence is TGTGCCAGCAGAAAAATAATTCAGGGTGAGCAGTTCTTC. Translating gives CASRKIIQGEQFF.